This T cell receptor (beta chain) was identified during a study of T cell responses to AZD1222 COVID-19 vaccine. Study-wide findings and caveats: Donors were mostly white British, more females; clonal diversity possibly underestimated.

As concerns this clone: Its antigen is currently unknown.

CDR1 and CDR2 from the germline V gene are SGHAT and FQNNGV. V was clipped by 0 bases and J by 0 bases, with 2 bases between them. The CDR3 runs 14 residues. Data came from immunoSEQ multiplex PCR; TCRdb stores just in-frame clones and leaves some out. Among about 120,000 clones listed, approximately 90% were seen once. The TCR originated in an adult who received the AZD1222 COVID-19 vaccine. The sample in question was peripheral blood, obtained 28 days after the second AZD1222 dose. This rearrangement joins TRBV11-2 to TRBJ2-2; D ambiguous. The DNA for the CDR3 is TGTGCCAGCAGCTTAGATCCGAACACCGGGGAGCTGTTTTTT. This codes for CASSLDPNTGELFF.